This TCR beta chain was sequenced for a study of shared clonotypes between healthy human individuals. Measured with immunoSEQ multiplex PCR; TCRdb has only the in-frame clones, and not every one. The sample has fewer than 3 million clones; 85% to 95% are singletons. Trimming removed 6 bases at V and 8 bases at J, with 10 bases between. The CDR3 extends over 11 amino acids. Looked up from germline, CDR1 is LGHNT and CDR2 is FRNRAP. The sequenced sample was naive CD4+ T cells from PBMCs. Subset defined: CD45RA+ positively selected. The clonotype was recovered from a man aged 18-30 years in good health. Some clones in this sample may be carry-over from other donors' samples. The V call is TRBV12-5, the J call TRBJ1-2; D gene unclear. The CDR3 here is CASGTLGGYTF. CDR3 coding DNA: TGTGCTAGTGGGACCCTGGGGGGCTACACCTTC.